The clone carrying this T cell receptor (beta chain) appeared many times. V lost 3 bases, J lost 5 bases, and 11 bases lay in between. The germline V gene has CDR1 ENHRY and CDR2 SYGVKD. The CDR3 runs to 14 residues. In TCRdb, the RACE reads were re-called with MiXCR into one record per CDR3 protein. The data show some 380,000 distinct CDR3 sequences, nearly 5% seen once. The data stem from a study of human T cells and chemical hapten exposure. The time point was: patch test 1, 2 weeks after DPC sensitization. Treatment denoted: therapeutic diphenylcyclopropenone sensitization with weekly scalp DPC. The chain joins TRBV10-3 to TRBJ1-5, with a possible D match to TRBD1 (5 bases). Sequences were derived from whole blood, sampled in connection with sensitization to the hapten diphenylcyclopropenone (DPC). The clonotype was recovered from a woman aged 45-65 years with alopecia areata. Some clones in this sample may be carry-over from other donors' samples. The CDR3 sequence is CAISEGTGDQPQHF. The CDR3 nucleotides read TGTGCCATCAGTGAAGGGACTGGGGATCAGCCCCAGCATTTT.